The 14 T cell receptor beta chains presented below share a single source sample, sequenced in a study of blood T cell repertoires in COVID-19. Profiling relied on immunoSEQ multiplex PCR, and the TCRdb table lists in-frame clones only, not all of them. The sample carries around 250,000 clones, 85% recorded once. Input material: peripheral blood. These receptors all stem from a man aged 50-59 years with active or convalescent COVID-19.

CDR3 protein: CASSTDWNTGELFF. CDR3 in DNA: TGTGCCAGCAGCACGGACTGGAACACCGGGGAGCTGTTTTTT. The chain joins TRBV2 to TRBJ2-2, with D perhaps matching TRBD2 (5 bases). The V gene lost 6 bases and the J gene lost 1 base, with 9 bases spanning the gap. CDR3 size: 14 residues. Germline CDR1 is SNHLY and CDR2 is FYNNEI. The whole variable domain, filled in from reference TRBV2 and TRBJ2-2, reads EPEVTQTPSHQVTQMGQEVILRCVPISNHLYFYWYRQILGQKVEFLVSFYNNEISEKSEIFDDQFSVERPDGSNFTLKIRSTKLEDSAMYFCASSTDWNTGELFFGEGSRLTVL.

This chain links TRBV28 with TRBJ2-7, with D possibly TRBD1 on 5 matching bases. Germline values: CDR1 MDHEN, CDR2 SYDVKM. The CDR3 runs to 12 residues. V was cut by 8 bases and J by 3 bases, with 11 bases left in between. The CDR3 spells CASGAGYYEQYF. CDR3 DNA: TGTGCCAGCGGGGCCGGCTACTACGAGCAGTACTTC.

The chain couples TRBV7-2 to TRBJ2-7; TRBD2 matches 9 bases. Germline CDR1 is SGHTA and CDR2 is FQGNSA. The ends lost 5 bases at V and 3 bases at J; junction bases unmatched: 5. The CDR3 is made up of 14 amino acids. CDR3 nucleotide sequence: TGTGCCAGCAGCCAAACAGCGGGAGGCTACGAGCAGTACTTC. This encodes CASSQTAGGYEQYF.

This chain links TRBV19 with TRBJ1-5; 11 bases are a match to TRBD1. Trimming at V came to 3 bases and at J to 11 bases, leaving 6 bases not matched to a gene. CDR1 is LNHDA and CDR2 is SQIVND in the germline V gene (reference sequence). The CDR3 has 14 amino acids. In DNA form, the CDR3 reads TGTGCCAGTAGTATTGACGGACAGGGGGCAGCCCAGCATTTT. It codes for CASSIDGQGAAQHF. The full variable domain, its missing parts supplied by reference TRBV19 and TRBJ1-5, is DGGITQSPKYLFRKEGQNVTLSCEQNLNHDAMYWYRQDPGQGLRLIYYSQIVNDFQKGDIAEGYSVSREKKESFPLTVTSAQKNPTAFYLCASSIDGQGAAQHFGDGTRLSIL.

In its sample, this clone was seen once. The chain employs TRBV18 and TRBJ1-3; 10 positions agree with TRBD1. CDR1 KGHSH and CDR2 LQKENI come from the germline V gene. The V gene end was trimmed by 3 bases and the J gene end by 2 bases; junction bases not matched to a gene: 1. The CDR3 loop spans 15 amino acids. The CDR3: CASSPGTGAGNTIYF. The CDR3 region has the DNA TGTGCCAGCTCACCGGGGACAGGGGCTGGAAACACCATATATTTT.

This rearrangement joins TRBV28 to TRBJ2-1; no clear D gene. CDR1 MDHEN and CDR2 SYDVKM come from the germline V gene. The CDR3 extends over 13 amino acids. With 6 bases removed from V and 0 bases from J, the gap between germline ends came to 6 bases. CDR3 protein: CASRYSSYNEQFF. The CDR3 DNA sequence: TGTGCCAGCAGATACAGCTCCTACAATGAGCAGTTCTTC.

The CDR3 loop reads CASSPTSGGSTDTQYF. DNA for the CDR3: TGTGCCAGCAGCCCGACTAGCGGAGGGAGCACAGATACGCAGTATTTT. The chain is built from TRBV6-4 and TRBJ2-3; 9 bases are a match to TRBD2. The CDR3 has 16 amino acids. Germline V gene sequence: CDR1 MRHNA, CDR2 SNTAGT. Losses at the gene ends were 6 bases for V and 0 bases for J; bases not matched to a gene: 7.

Regarding this clone: In the same sample, other DNA sequences code for this CDR3. The chain uses TRBV5-1 and TRBJ1-2; D remains unclear. Trimming cost V 0 bases and J 2 bases, with 8 bases left between them. The CDR3 totals 14 residues. Germline V gene data show CDR1 as SGHRS and CDR2 as YFSETQ. DNA of the CDR3: TGCGCCAGCAGCTTGGGGCAGGCGAACTATGGCTACACCTTC. It codes for CASSLGQANYGYTF.

J is TRBJ1-3 and V is TRBV27; D is perhaps TRBD1 (5 bases). The length of the CDR3 is 12 residues. The germline gives CDR1 MNHEY, CDR2 SMNVEV (reference sequence). The V gene lost 8 bases and the J gene lost 8 bases, with 13 bases spanning the gap. The CDR3 region has the DNA TGTGCCAGCGGGGCCCAGGGCGACACCATATATTTT. Translation: CASGAQGDTIYF.

The V gene is TRBV27, the J gene TRBJ1-1, with TRBD1 matching 7 bases. Trimming removed 6 bases from V and 0 bases from J; junction bases left unmatched: 1. The CDR3 has 13 residues. Germline loops: CDR1 MNHEY, CDR2 SMNVEV (reference sequence). CDR3 in amino acids: CASRGTVNTEAFF. Written as DNA, the CDR3 is TGTGCCAGCAGGGGGACAGTGAACACTGAAGCTTTCTTT.

The chain couples TRBV28 to TRBJ1-1; the match to TRBD1 covers 9 bases. Germline CDR1 and CDR2: MDHEN and SYDVKM. V lost 8 bases and J lost 4; bases outside the gene matches: 8. This CDR3 contains 14 residues. The CDR3 DNA reads TGTGCCAGCTTACTGGGACAGGGCTTCACTGAAGCTTTCTTT. Amino acid sequence: CASLLGQGFTEAFF.

Only a few counts were recorded for this clone. The same CDR3 arises from other DNA sequences in this sample as well. The rearrangement joins TRBV5-1 to TRBJ1-1; tentative D call: TRBD1 (6 bases). Germline assignment: CDR1 SGHRS and CDR2 YFSETQ. This CDR3 has 14 amino acids. The V end was cut by 4 bases, the J end by 0 bases, with 10 bases between. The CDR3 sequence: CASSRQGLNTEAFF. CDR3 DNA sequence: TGCGCCAGCAGCCGCCAGGGGCTGAACACTGAAGCTTTCTTT.

This clone has just one count. The chain carries TRBV6-5 and TRBJ1-4; perhaps TRBD1 as D (6 bases). V dropped 5 bases and J dropped 5 bases, with 12 bases sitting between them. CDR3 length equals 14 residues. Germline lookup yields CDR1 MNHEY and CDR2 SVGAGI. Here the CDR3 DNA reads TGTGCCAGCAGTCTACTACAGGGAAATGAAAAACTGTTTTTT. Translation gives CASSLLQGNEKLFF.

The rearrangement uses TRBV9 and TRBJ2-7, with D possibly being TRBD1 (5 bases). In germline, CDR1 is SGDLS, CDR2 YYNGEE. Trimming removed 0 bases at V and 6 bases at J, with 13 bases between. The CDR3 loop spans 14 amino acids. The CDR3 DNA is TGTGCCAGCAGCGTAGACTGGGGCGGACGCGAGCAGTACTTC. It translates to CASSVDWGGREQYF.